These 14 T cell receptor beta chains were all obtained from the same sample, sequenced in a study of cytomegalovirus exposure and HLA in healthy donors (dated by TCRdb to 2017 to 2019). Library creation used the immunoSEQ multiplex PCR assay. The multiplex PCR relied on a mix of 60 forward primers for TCR Vbeta segments and 13 reverse primers for TCR Jbeta segments. Drawn from immuneACCESS, this table holds only the in-frame rearrangements with V and J called that TCRdb kept. Clones are partly lost; checked studies trace under half to an unresolved V gene and leave the rest unexplained. The table for this sample lists roughly 190,000 clones; about 85% of them were counted only once. The ten largest clones capture roughly 10% of the sample. Sequenced input: PBMCs. The receptors here all came from a woman aged 50 to 60 in good health and CMV-seropositive.

This chain links TRBV5-1 with TRBJ1-1, with 8 positions matching TRBD1. The CDR3 has 16 amino acids. Losses at the gene ends were 0 bases for V and 2 bases for J; bases not matched to a gene: 6. The germline V gene encodes CDR1 SGHRS and CDR2 YFSETQ. CDR3 residues: CASSLALTGGNTEAFF. The CDR3 region has the DNA TGCGCCAGCAGCTTGGCACTCACAGGGGGTAACACTGAAGCTTTCTTT.

In DNA, the CDR3 is TGTGCCAGCAGTTCCCCTAGGGGGTCGTACAATGAGCAGTTCTTC. Its protein is CASSSPRGSYNEQFF. The rearrangement uses TRBV28 and TRBJ2-1; the D gene is possibly TRBD1 (6 bases). The CDR3 spans 15 residues. With 4 bases removed from V and 4 bases from J, the gap between germline ends came to 14 bases. CDR1 is MDHEN and CDR2 is SYDVKM in the germline V gene. Full variable domain (remainder filled in from reference TRBV28 and TRBJ2-1): DVKVTQSSRYLVKRTGEKVFLECVQDMDHENMFWYRQDPGLGLRLIYFSYDVKMKEKGDIPEGYSVSREKKERFSLILESASTNQTSMYLCASSSPRGSYNEQFFGPGTRLTVL.

The rearrangement links TRBV7-6 to TRBJ2-7; 10 positions match TRBD1. J was trimmed by 1 base and V by 5 bases; bases with no gene match: 8. This CDR3 comprises 16 residues. From germline, CDR1 is SGHVS and CDR2 FNYEAQ. CDR3 sequence: CASSPEWDRGSYEQYF. CDR3 sequence (DNA): TGTGCCAGCAGCCCAGAGTGGGACAGGGGATCCTACGAGCAGTACTTC.

The rearrangement joins TRBV6-1 to TRBJ1-6; D is perhaps TRBD1 (5 bases). The CDR3 extends over 19 amino acids. The V end lost 4 bases, the J end lost 4 bases, and 23 bases lay between the germline ends. Germline V gene sequence: CDR1 MNHNS, CDR2 SASEGT. The CDR3 DNA sequence: TGTGCCAGCAGTGGTCCGGGACTATTAGGGGAGCCTTATAATTCACCCCTCCACTTT. This sequence encodes CASSGPGLLGEPYNSPLHF.

The sample holds a few counts of this clone. The chain joins TRBV7-9 to TRBJ1-6; D gene uncertain. Trimming removed 0 bases from V and 6 bases from J, with 3 bases in between. This CDR3 has 13 amino acids. The germline gives CDR1 SEHNR, CDR2 FQNEAQ (reference sequence). The CDR3 is CASSLAVNSPLHF. In DNA, the CDR3 is TGTGCCAGCAGCTTAGCCGTTAATTCACCCCTCCACTTT.

This chain connects TRBV9 to TRBJ2-5; 9 bases are a match to TRBD2. The CDR3 extends over 16 amino acids. With 0 bases clipped from V and 2 bases from J, the junction kept 5 bases outside the gene matches. Germline values: CDR1 SGDLS, CDR2 YYNGEE. CDR3 residues: CASSVGGLALQETQYF. DNA for the CDR3: TGTGCCAGCAGCGTAGGGGGACTAGCTCTGCAAGAGACCCAGTACTTC.

The chain carries TRBV10-1 and TRBJ2-7, with D possibly matching TRBD1 (6 bases). The germline CDR1 and CDR2 sequences are WNHNN and SYGVQD (reference sequence). The CDR3 runs 12 residues. V gave up 9 bases and J gave up 11 bases, with 20 bases separating them. This CDR3 reads CARDRQAPGKYF. CDR3 DNA sequence: TGCGCCAGGGACCGACAGGCCCCCGGTAAGTACTTC.

The chain uses TRBV18 and TRBJ1-5, with D possibly being TRBD1 (5 bases). V was clipped by 0 bases and J by 10 bases, with 16 bases between them. In germline, CDR1 is KGHSH, CDR2 LQKENI. The CDR3 sequence is 15 residues long. CDR3 sequence (DNA): TGTGCCAGCTCACCACCCCTCGGGGGATTCGAACCCCAGCATTTT. Its translation: CASSPPLGGFEPQHF.

J is TRBJ1-6 and V is TRBV6-5; D perhaps matches TRBD1 (6 bases). The CDR3 consists of 15 residues. V lost 5 bases and J 6 bases, leaving 14 bases between the germline ends. CDR1 is MNHEY, CDR2 SVGAGI, per germline. The CDR3 sequence is CASSRAGARNSPLHF. The CDR3 nucleotides read TGTGCCAGCAGTCGGGCGGGGGCGCGTAATTCACCCCTCCACTTT.

The V call is TRBV5-1, the J call TRBJ2-5, with 8 bases fitting TRBD2. CDR1 is SGHRS and CDR2 is YFSETQ in the germline V gene. The CDR3 loop spans 15 amino acids. The V and J ends lost 0 bases and 1 base, in that order; junction bases with no gene match: 2. The CDR3 region is CASSLGLAFQETQYF. In DNA, the CDR3 is TGCGCCAGCAGCTTGGGACTAGCGTTCCAAGAGACCCAGTACTTC.

The chain employs TRBV7-3 and TRBJ2-2; TRBD1 agrees at 9 bases. Trimming took 5 bases from V and 4 from J; bases not matched to a gene: 8. This CDR3 has 16 amino acids. The V gene's germline CDR1 is SGHTA and CDR2 FQGTGA. CDR3 DNA sequence: TGTGCCAGCAGCACAATACAGGGGGCGGGCACCGGGGAGCTGTTTTTT. This gives the protein CASSTIQGAGTGELFF.

This clone was recorded a few times. The gene calls are TRBV7-3 and TRBJ2-3; D uncertain. The CDR3 sequence is 16 residues long. Germline V gene sequence: CDR1 SGHTA, CDR2 FQGTGA. Trimming cost V 7 bases and J 4 bases, with 21 bases left between them. The CDR3 reads CASNLASYYQSDTQYF. For the CDR3, the DNA is TGTGCCAGCAACCTCGCTAGTTATTATCAATCAGATACGCAGTATTTT.

J is TRBJ1-1 and V is TRBV5-6; D is unresolved. V shed 2 bases and J shed 2 bases, with 7 bases lying between them. Germline assignment: CDR1 SGHDT and CDR2 YYEEEE. This CDR3 spans 13 amino acids. DNA of the CDR3: TGTGCCAGCAGCTTCAGGTATAACACTGAAGCTTTCTTT. It codes for CASSFRYNTEAFF.

V and J are TRBV5-1 and TRBJ1-1, with 7 bases matching TRBD1. Germline CDR1 SGHRS, CDR2 YFSETQ. This CDR3 spans 14 amino acids. V gave up 4 bases and J gave up 0 bases; unmatched junction bases: 3. The CDR3 loop reads CASSGTGVNTEAFF. The CDR3 DNA reads TGCGCCAGCAGCGGAACAGGGGTGAACACTGAAGCTTTCTTT.